This is a list of T cell receptor beta chains from one sample in a study of blood T cell repertoires in COVID-19. TCRdb's copy holds only in-frame clones and misses some; the assay was immunoSEQ multiplex PCR. The table includes some 400,000 clones, 89% detected once. Material: PBMCs or T cells enriched from blood (not recorded which). Receptors were obtained from a woman aged 25 to 39 who had recovered from COVID-19. The CDR3 runs from the conserved cysteine through the conserved F or W. The D gene is left open where the match is weak.

CASSRDSNYGYTF TGCGCCAGCAGCCGGGACAGCAACTATGGCTACACCTTC TRBJ1-2 TRBV10-1 TRBD1
CASSPPRGGQPQHF TGTGCCAGTAGTCCCCCCAGGGGCGGACAGCCCCAGCATTTT TRBJ1-5 TRBV19 NA
CASSTPPSGNTIYF TGTGCCAGCAGCACACCCCCCTCTGGAAACACCATATATTTT TRBJ1-3 TRBV9 NA
CASSLAAGGGETQYF TGTGCCAGCAGCTTAGCCGCAGGGGGAGGAGAGACCCAGTACTTC TRBJ2-5 TRBV7-2 NA
CASSLAPAGITDTQYF TGCGCCAGCAGCTTAGCGCCAGCGGGAATCACAGATACGCAGTATTTT TRBJ2-3 TRBV5-1 TRBD2
CATSETRVGGYTF TGTGCCACCAGTGAGACGCGGGTTGGGGGCTACACCTTC TRBJ1-2 TRBV24-1 NA
CASRQDRGMNTEAFF TGCGCCAGCAGGCAGGACAGGGGGATGAACACTGAAGCTTTCTTT TRBJ1-1 TRBV5-1 TRBD1
CASSISRGAEQYF TGTGCCAGCAGTATTTCACGGGGGGCCGAGCAGTACTTC TRBJ2-7 TRBV6-4 NA
CASSPRGTGPYGYTF TGTGCCAGCAGTCCGCGGGGTACCGGCCCCTATGGCTACACCTTC TRBJ1-2 TRBV28 NA
CASSQPTGAALATNEKLFF TGTGCCAGCAGCCAGCCGACAGGGGCGGCCCTTGCAACTAATGAAAAACTGTTTTTT TRBJ1-4 TRBV3-1/TRBV3-2 TRBD1
CASSSPGGSRRYEQYF TGTGCCAGCAGCTCTCCCGGGGGGTCACGCCGATACGAGCAGTACTTC TRBJ2-7 TRBV7-2 TRBD2
CASSQNTGPEPQHF TGCGCCAGCAGCCAAAATACAGGGCCGGAGCCCCAGCATTTT TRBJ1-5 TRBV4-3 NA
CASSRTGLNYGYTF TGTGCCAGCAGTCGGACAGGACTTAACTATGGCTACACCTTC TRBJ1-2 TRBV6-5 TRBD1
CASSPSGTLGYGYTF TGTGCCAGCAGCCCAAGCGGGACTCTGGGCTATGGCTACACCTTC TRBJ1-2 TRBV7-3 NA